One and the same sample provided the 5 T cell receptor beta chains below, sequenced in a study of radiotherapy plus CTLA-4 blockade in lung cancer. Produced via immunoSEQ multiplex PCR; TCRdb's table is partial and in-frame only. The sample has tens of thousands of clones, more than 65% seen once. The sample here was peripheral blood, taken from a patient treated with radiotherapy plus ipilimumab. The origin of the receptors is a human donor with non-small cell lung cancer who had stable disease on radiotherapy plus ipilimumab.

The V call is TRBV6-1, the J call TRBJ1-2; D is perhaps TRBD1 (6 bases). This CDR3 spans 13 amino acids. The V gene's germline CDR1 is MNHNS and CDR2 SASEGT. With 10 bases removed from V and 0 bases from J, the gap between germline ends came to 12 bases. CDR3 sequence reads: CAIKGVSNYGYTF. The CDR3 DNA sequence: TGTGCCATCAAGGGGGTGTCTAACTATGGCTACACCTTC.

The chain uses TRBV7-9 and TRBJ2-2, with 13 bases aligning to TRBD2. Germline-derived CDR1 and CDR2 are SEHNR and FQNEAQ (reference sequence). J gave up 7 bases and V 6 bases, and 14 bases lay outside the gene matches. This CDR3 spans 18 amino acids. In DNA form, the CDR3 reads TGTGCCAGCAGAGAACTAGCGGGGGGGTACCTTCACGGCGGGGAGCTGTTTTTT. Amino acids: CASRELAGGYLHGGELFF.

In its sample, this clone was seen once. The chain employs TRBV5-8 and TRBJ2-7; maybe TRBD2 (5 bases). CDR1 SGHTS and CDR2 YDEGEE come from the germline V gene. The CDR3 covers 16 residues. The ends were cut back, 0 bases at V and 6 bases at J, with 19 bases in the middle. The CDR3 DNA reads TGTGCCAGCAGCTTGGCCTTATGGGAGACTGCTGGCGAGCAGTACTTC. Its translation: CASSLALWETAGEQYF.

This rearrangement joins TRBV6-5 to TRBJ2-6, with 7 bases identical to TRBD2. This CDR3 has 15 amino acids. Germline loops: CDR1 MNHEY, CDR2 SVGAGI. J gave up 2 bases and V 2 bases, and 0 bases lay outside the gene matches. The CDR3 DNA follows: TGTGCCAGCAGTTACGGGGGGGCTGGGGCCAACGTCCTGACTTTC. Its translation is CASSYGGAGANVLTF.

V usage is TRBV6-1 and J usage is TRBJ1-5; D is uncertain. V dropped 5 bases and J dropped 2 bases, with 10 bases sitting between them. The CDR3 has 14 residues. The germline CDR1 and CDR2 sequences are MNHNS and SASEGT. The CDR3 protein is CASSPSGGNQPQHF. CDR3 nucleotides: TGTGCCAGCAGTCCCTCCGGGGGCAATCAGCCCCAGCATTTT.